The next 10 T cell receptor beta chains were all read from a single sample in a study of blood T cell repertoires in COVID-19. Libraries were prepared by immunoSEQ multiplex PCR; TCRdb keeps only in-frame clonotypes and omits some of them. The table records roughly 260,000 clones, less than 90% of them present only once. The sequenced sample was peripheral blood. The source of these receptors is a man aged 55-75 years who had recovered from COVID-19.

The chain has TRBV4-2 and TRBJ1-1, with D unresolved. CDR3 length: 15 amino acids. Germline V lookup: CDR1 LGHNA, CDR2 YNFKEQ. V shed 0 bases and J shed 1 base, with 9 bases lying between them. CDR3 protein: CASSQEYSTNTEAFF. In nucleotides, the CDR3 is TGTGCCAGCAGCCAAGAGTACAGTACGAACACTGAAGCTTTCTTT.

The chain links TRBV18 to TRBJ1-5, with 7 bases aligning to TRBD1. CDR3 length equals 14 residues. Trimming at V came to 5 bases and at J to 5 bases, leaving 6 bases not matched to a gene. Germline V gives CDR1 KGHSH, CDR2 LQKENI. The CDR3 coding sequence is TGTGCCAGCTCAATACAGGGGAGCGATCAGCCCCAGCATTTT. As protein: CASSIQGSDQPQHF.

This clone came up a few times. The chain recombines TRBV5-1 with TRBJ1-4; D uncertain. This CDR3 has 17 amino acids. V lost 4 bases to trimming and J lost 0 bases, with 16 bases between them. Germline V CDR1 and CDR2: SGHRS, YFSETQ. In DNA form, the CDR3 reads TGCGCCAGCAGCCAAGAGGGTCTACCCGCAACTAATGAAAAACTGTTTTTT. It yields the protein CASSQEGLPATNEKLFF.

This chain links TRBV19 with TRBJ2-1; tentative D call: TRBD1 (6 bases). The CDR3 has 15 residues. The germline V gene encodes CDR1 LNHDA and CDR2 SQIVND (reference sequence). The V and J ends lost 4 bases and 2 bases respectively, with 12 bases between them. The CDR3 DNA follows: TGTGCCAGTAGTACAAAGGACAGACCCTACAATGAGCAGTTCTTC. Encoded protein: CASSTKDRPYNEQFF.

V gene TRBV11-1 combines with J gene TRBJ1-2; 9 nucleotides match TRBD1. CDR1 SGHAT and CDR2 FQDESV come from the germline V gene (reference sequence). V dropped 5 bases and J dropped 5; count of bases not matched to a gene: 9. The length of the CDR3 is 15 residues. In nucleotides, the CDR3 is TGTGCCAGCAGCCCACACCGGGACAGGGTTTATGGCTACACCTTC. Amino acid sequence: CASSPHRDRVYGYTF.

The gene calls are TRBV19 and TRBJ1-6; maybe TRBD1 (6 bases). CDR1 and CDR2 (germline): LNHDA, SQIVND (reference sequence). This CDR3 spans 16 amino acids. The V gene lost 3 bases and the J gene lost 6 bases, with 15 bases spanning the gap. The CDR3 coding sequence is TGTGCCAGTAGTATCGGGGGGGCGCATTTTAATTCACCCCTCCACTTT. Protein product: CASSIGGAHFNSPLHF.

The rearrangement joins TRBV18 to TRBJ2-7; 9 nucleotides agree with TRBD2. V trimming: 1 base; J trimming: 2 bases; junction bases outside the gene matches: 3. CDR1 and CDR2 from the germline V gene are KGHSH and LQKENI. This CDR3 region has 15 residues. The CDR3, as DNA: TGTGCCAGCTCACCACTAAGCGGGGGGACCTACGAGCAGTACTTC. It encodes CASSPLSGGTYEQYF.

J is TRBJ1-1 and V is TRBV5-1; D possibly corresponds to TRBD1 (6 bases). CDR1 and CDR2 from the germline V gene are SGHRS and YFSETQ. Trimming cost V 2 bases and J 3 bases, with 8 bases left between them. This CDR3 is 13 amino acids long. The CDR3 sequence: CASSLQGHTEAFF. The CDR3 region has the DNA TGCGCCAGCAGCTTACAGGGTCACACTGAAGCTTTCTTT. Complete variable domain (other parts from reference TRBV5-1 and TRBJ1-1): KAGVTQTPRYLIKTRGQQVTLSCSPISGHRSVSWYQQTPGQGLQFLFEYFSETQRNKGNFPGRFSGRQFSNSRSEMNVSTLELGDSALYLCASSLQGHTEAFFGQGTRLTVV.

This clone was recorded only once. This sequence joins TRBV7-2 and TRBJ2-1; D might be TRBD1 (7 bases). The CDR3 runs to 13 residues. CDR1 and CDR2 (germline): SGHTA, FQGNSA. The V and J ends lost 6 bases and 10 bases respectively, with 16 bases between them. The CDR3 DNA is TGTGCCAGCAGGACAGGAGGGGGCCGGGAGCAGTTCTTC. Protein: CASRTGGGREQFF.

This chain connects TRBV4-1 to TRBJ2-7; possibly TRBD2 for D (5 bases). The ends were cut back, 4 bases at V and 0 bases at J, with 13 bases in the middle. Germline-derived CDR1 and CDR2 are MGHRA and YSYEKL. This CDR3 region has 15 residues. The CDR3 nucleotides read TGCGCCAGCAGCCTGACTACCCTGAGCTCCTACGAGCAGTACTTC. It yields the protein CASSLTTLSSYEQYF.